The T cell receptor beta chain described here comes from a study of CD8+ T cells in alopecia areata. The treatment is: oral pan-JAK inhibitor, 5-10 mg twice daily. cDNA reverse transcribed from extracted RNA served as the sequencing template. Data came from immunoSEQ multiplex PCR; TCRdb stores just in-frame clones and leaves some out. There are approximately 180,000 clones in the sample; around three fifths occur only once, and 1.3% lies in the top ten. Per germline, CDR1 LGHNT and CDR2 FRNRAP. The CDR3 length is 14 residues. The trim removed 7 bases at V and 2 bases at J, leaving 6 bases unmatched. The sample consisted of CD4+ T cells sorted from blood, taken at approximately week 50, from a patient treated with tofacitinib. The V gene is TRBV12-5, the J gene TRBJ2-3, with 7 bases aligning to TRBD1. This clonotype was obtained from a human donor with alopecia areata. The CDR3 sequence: CASAPGQFTDTQYF. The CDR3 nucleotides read TGTGCTAGTGCCCCGGGACAGTTCACAGATACGCAGTATTTT.